One sample yielded the 8 T cell receptor beta chains listed below, sequenced in a study of post-analysis software for immune sequencing data. The antigens of these receptors remain unknown. Prepared TCR beta cDNA libraries contained unique molecular identifiers. MiXCR, run by TCRdb on the PCR reads, gives a single entry per CDR3 protein. Among 740,000 or so distinct CDR3 sequences listed, approximately 57% were seen once. The study, taken as a whole, reports: Roughly 5 TRBV segments occurring more often in patients than controls included TRBV5-6, TRBV5-1 and TRBV20-1.

The source material was blood. The receptors here all came from a girl aged 10 to 17 with multiple sclerosis.

This chain connects TRBV13 to TRBJ1-5, with D uncertain. This CDR3 has 15 amino acids. The ends were cut back, 0 bases at V and 1 base at J, with 7 bases in the middle. Looked up from germline, CDR1 is PRHDT and CDR2 is FYEKMQ (reference sequence). The chain's CDR3 is CASSLGSASNQPQHF. CDR3 in DNA: TGTGCCAGCAGCTTAGGGTCCGCGAGCAATCAGCCCCAGCATTTT.

V and J are TRBV11-2 and TRBJ2-7; the match to TRBD2 covers 9 bases. This CDR3 is built from 15 residues. From germline, CDR1 is SGHAT and CDR2 FQNNGV. V shed 4 bases, J shed 5 bases, and the junction held 9 bases outside the gene matches. As DNA, the CDR3 is TGTGCCAGCAGCTCAACACTAGCGGGTTCTCACGAGCAGTACTTC. This sequence encodes CASSSTLAGSHEQYF.

The sample holds many counts of this clonotype. The chain uses TRBV29-1 and TRBJ1-2, with D possibly TRBD1 on 6 matching bases. V lost 2 bases to trimming and J lost 6 bases, with 7 bases between them. Germline values: CDR1 SQVTM, CDR2 ANQGSEA. CDR3 length: 11 amino acids. As DNA, the CDR3 is TGCAGCGTTGAAACAGGGAATGGCTACACCTTC. Translation: CSVETGNGYTF. Filled out from reference TRBV29-1 and TRBJ1-2, the complete variable domain reads SAVISQKPSRDICQRGTSLTIQCQVDSQVTMMFWYRQQPGQSLTLIATANQGSEATYESGFVIDKFPISRPNLTFSTLTVSNMSPEDSSIYLCSVETGNGYTFGSGTRLTVV.

This sequence joins TRBV21-1 and TRBJ1-4; the table's D gene call, TRBD1, was not cross checked with the DNA. TRBV21-1 is flagged as a pseudogene. The CDR3 runs 15 residues. CDR3 in DNA: TGTGCCAGCAGCACTAGGGGGGCACCTAATGAAAAACTGTTTTTT. It encodes CASSTRGAPNEKLFF.

This chain joins TRBV7-3 and TRBJ1-1; 8 bases match TRBD1. Germline lookup yields CDR1 SGHTA and CDR2 FQGTGA. V shed 5 bases, J shed 6 bases, and the junction held 2 bases outside the gene matches. The CDR3 consists of 12 residues. CDR3 coding DNA: TGTGCCAGCAGCGAACAGGGGGCTGAAGCTTTCTTT. Amino acid sequence: CASSEQGAEAFF.

The chain uses TRBV20-1 and TRBJ2-1; D remains unclear. The CDR3 extends over 15 amino acids. Deletions cut 2 bases from V and 5 bases from J, with 16 bases between. Germline loops: CDR1 DFQATT, CDR2 SNEGSKA (reference sequence). The CDR3 sequence is CSARYGSGYNNEQFF. The CDR3 coding sequence is TGCAGTGCTAGATACGGTAGTGGGTATAACAATGAGCAGTTCTTC.

V usage is TRBV3-1 and J usage is TRBJ1-5; D uncertain. V was clipped by 6 bases and J by 4 bases, with 16 bases between them. CDR3 length: 15 residues. Germline assignment: CDR1 LGHDT and CDR2 YNNKEL (reference sequence). CDR3 sequence: CASSRSSPANQPQHF. The DNA of the CDR3 is TGTGCCAGCAGTCGAAGCTCCCCAGCGAATCAGCCCCAGCATTTT. Full variable domain (remainder filled in from reference TRBV3-1 and TRBJ1-5): DTAVSQTPKYLVTQMGNDKSIKCEQNLGHDTMYWYKQDSKKFLKIMFSYNNKELIINETVPNRFSPKSPDKAHLNLHINSLELGDSAVYFCASSRSSPANQPQHFGDGTRLSIL.

This clonotype has a single count. The DNA of the CDR3 is TGCAGTGCCCCAAACCTAGCGGGACCCACAGATACGCAGTATTTT. Its protein product is CSAPNLAGPTDTQYF. The chain is built from TRBV20-1 and TRBJ2-3; 9 bases are shared with TRBD2. Looked up from germline, CDR1 is DFQATT and CDR2 is SNEGSKA (reference sequence). With 6 bases clipped from V and 2 bases from J, the junction kept 9 bases outside the gene matches. This CDR3 is built from 15 residues.